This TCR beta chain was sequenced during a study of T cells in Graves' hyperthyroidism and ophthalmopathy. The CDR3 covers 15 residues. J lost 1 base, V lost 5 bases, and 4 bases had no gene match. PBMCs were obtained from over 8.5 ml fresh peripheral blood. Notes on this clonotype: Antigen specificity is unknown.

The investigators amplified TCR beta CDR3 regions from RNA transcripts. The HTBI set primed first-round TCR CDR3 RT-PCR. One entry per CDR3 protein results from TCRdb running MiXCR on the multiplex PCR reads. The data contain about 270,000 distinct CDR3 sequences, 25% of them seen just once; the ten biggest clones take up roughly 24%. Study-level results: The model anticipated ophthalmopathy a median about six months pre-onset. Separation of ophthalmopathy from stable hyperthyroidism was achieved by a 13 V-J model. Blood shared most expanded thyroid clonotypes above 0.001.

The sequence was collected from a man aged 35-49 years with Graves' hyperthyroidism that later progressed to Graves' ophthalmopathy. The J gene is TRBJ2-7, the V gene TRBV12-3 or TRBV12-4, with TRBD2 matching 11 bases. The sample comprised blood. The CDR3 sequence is CASSALAGESYEQYF. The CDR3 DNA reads TGTGCCAGCAGTGCACTAGCGGGAGAGTCCTACGAGCAGTACTTC.